Listed below are T cell receptor beta chains from one sample, sequenced in a study of cytomegalovirus exposure and HLA in healthy donors. Sequencing used immunoSEQ multiplex PCR; TCRdb keeps in-frame clones, though not all of them. The table has around 65,000 clones, around 75% seen once. Specimen: PBMCs. These receptors originate from a man aged 45 to 65 in good health and CMV-seropositive. The CDR3 runs from the conserved cysteine through the conserved F or W. Each record gives: J gene, clone size, D gene, V gene, CDR3 DNA, CDR3 protein. A D gene is named only where the DNA matches it firmly. Size values are once, few and many counts, or a class for expanded clones, and some rows have none.

>TRBJ2-2|NA|TRBD2|TRBV28
TGTGCCAGCATGGGACTAGCGGGAGGAGGAGGAGAGCTGTTTTTT
CASMGLAGGGGELFF
>TRBJ1-1|NA|TRBD1|TRBV6-6
TGTGCCAGCAGCAGGACAGGGTACACTGAAGCTTTCTTT
CASSRTGYTEAFF
>TRBJ1-6|NA|NA|TRBV7-2
TGTGCCAGCAGCTTAGGACTTTGGAGTAGTAATTCACCCCTCCACTTT
CASSLGLWSSNSPLHF
>TRBJ2-3|NA|NA|TRBV5-1
TGCGCCAGCAGCCTGGACTCTCGAAGCACAGATACGCAGTATTTT
CASSLDSRSTDTQYF
>TRBJ2-7|NA|NA|TRBV11-3
TGTGCCAGCAGCTCCTCCTTACAGGACTACGAGCAGTACTTC
CASSSSLQDYEQYF
>TRBJ2-3|NA|TRBD1|TRBV7-9
TGTGCCAGCAGCTTAGAGTTCGGACAGGCCGGCACAGATACGCAGTATTTT
CASSLEFGQAGTDTQYF
>TRBJ2-2|NA|TRBD1|TRBV4-3
TGCGCCAGCAGCCGAAACCCGGGACAGGGCACCGGGGAGCTGTTTTTT
CASSRNPGQGTGELFF
>TRBJ1-3|NA|TRBD1|TRBV19
TGTGCCAGTAGTACAGGGGGCGGAAACACCATATATTTT
CASSTGGGNTIYF
>TRBJ1-6|NA|NA|TRBV2
TGTGCCAGCAGTCGGGACTTAGGGGCTAATTCACCCCTCCACTTT
CASSRDLGANSPLHF
>TRBJ2-3|NA|TRBD2|TRBV11-2
TGTGCCAGCAGCCCACGACTAGCAGCAGATACGCAGTATTTT
CASSPRLAADTQYF
>TRBJ1-1|NA|TRBD1|TRBV9
TGTGCCAGCACCAAGACAGGGCGGACGGCTGAAGCTTTCTTT
CASTKTGRTAEAFF
>TRBJ1-2|NA|NA|TRBV30
TGTGCCTGGAGTGTGGGGCAGGGCTATGGCTACTCCTTC
CAWSVGQGYGYSF
>TRBJ2-2|NA|TRBD2|TRBV7-3
TGTGCCAGCAGCTCCCAAGCGGGAGGGCCAGGGAACACCGGGGAGCTGTTTTTT
CASSSQAGGPGNTGELFF
>TRBJ2-1|NA|TRBD2|TRBV4-3
TGCGCCAGCAGCCCGACTAAACTAGCGGGGGGCCTCTACAATGAGCAGTTCTTC
CASSPTKLAGGLYNEQFF
>TRBJ1-5|NA|TRBD1|TRBV6-1
TGTGCCAGCAGTATAAAGGACAGGTCGGGTCAGCCCCAGCATTTT
CASSIKDRSGQPQHF
>TRBJ2-5|NA|NA|TRBV4-3
TGCGCCAGCAGCCAAACCGCAAGGGGTGGGCAAGAGACCCAGTACTTC
CASSQTARGGQETQYF
>TRBJ2-2|few|NA|TRBV5-6
TGTGCCAGCAGCTTGCCCTCCGGGGAGCTGTTTTTT
CASSLPSGELFF
>TRBJ2-7|NA|NA|TRBV21-1
TGTGCCAGCAGCAAAGGTAGTCCGGGACAGGGCCACGAGCAGTACTTC
CASSKGSPGQGHEQYF
>TRBJ2-3|NA|NA|TRBV7-9
TGTGCCAGCAGCCGCGGGGCGGATACAGATACGCAGTATTTT
CASSRGADTDTQYF
>TRBJ2-3|NA|TRBD2|TRBV5-4
TGTGCCAGCAGCTTGTTGGCTAGCGGGAACACAGATACGCAGTATTTT
CASSLLASGNTDTQYF
>TRBJ1-2|NA|NA|TRBV2
TGTGCCAGCAGGGGTGACAGTGCCGGCTACACCTTC
CASRGDSAGYTF
>TRBJ2-7|NA|NA|TRBV6-1
TGTGCCAGAAGTGAAAGGAGAGAGCAGTACTTC
CARSERREQYF
>TRBJ1-5|NA|NA|TRBV6-1
TGTGCCAGCAGTGAAGCGGGAGGGTACCAGCCCCAGCATTTT
CASSEAGGYQPQHF
>TRBJ2-5|once|NA|TRBV7-8
TGTGCCAGCAGCTTATCTGAACGAGGCTCGGAGACCCAGTACTTC
CASSLSERGSETQYF
>TRBJ2-5|few|NA|TRBV27
TGTGCCAGCAGTTCCCTCGGTTCCGGAGGGCCGGAGACCCAGTACTTC
CASSSLGSGGPETQYF
>TRBJ2-7|NA|NA|TRBV30
TGTGCCTGGGTCCCGGGACACCAAGTACGCTACGAGCAGTACTTC
CAWVPGHQVRYEQYF
>TRBJ1-3|NA|TRBD1|TRBV7-2
TGTGCCAGCACCAAAATCAGGGGGCTGACAGGAAACACCATATATTTT
CASTKIRGLTGNTIYF
>TRBJ2-3|NA|TRBD2|TRBV7-9
TGTGCCAGCAGCTTAGCGGGGGGGAATTCAGATACGCAGTATTTT
CASSLAGGNSDTQYF
>TRBJ1-1|NA|NA|TRBV6-1
TGTGCCAGCCGCAGGGAAATGAACACTGAAGCTTTCTTT
CASRREMNTEAFF
>TRBJ2-5|few|NA|TRBV28
TGTGCCAGCAACCGACAGCTAAAAGAGACCCAGTACTTC
CASNRQLKETQYF
>TRBJ1-3|few|NA|TRBV7-2
TGTGCCAGCAGCTTAGGGGAGGGTGCGAAAGGGTATTTT
CASSLGEGAKGYF
>TRBJ1-5|NA|NA|TRBV28
TGTGCCAGCAGCCTAGACAGCCCCTATAGCAATCAGCCCCAGCATTTT
CASSLDSPYSNQPQHF
>TRBJ1-1|NA|NA|TRBV2
TGTGCCAGCAGGAAACAGGGTCGTACTGAAGCTTTCTTT
CASRKQGRTEAFF
>TRBJ2-7|NA|TRBD2|TRBV29-1
TGCAGCGTTGAAGTTCGGGGACTAGCGGGATATGAGCAGTACTTC
CSVEVRGLAGYEQYF
>TRBJ1-2|once|TRBD1|TRBV4-3
TGCGCCAGCAGCCAAGTAGGAGGACAGGGGGATGGCTACACCTTC
CASSQVGGQGDGYTF
>TRBJ1-4|NA|TRBD1|TRBV4-3
TGCGCCAGCAGCCGGCACCTCCGGGACAGGGGAACTAATGAAAAACTGTTTTTT
CASSRHLRDRGTNEKLFF
>TRBJ2-7|NA|TRBD2|TRBV5-4
TGTGCCAGCAGCTTGGGGGGACTAGCGGGATCGGAGCAGTACTTC
CASSLGGLAGSEQYF
>TRBJ1-2|NA|NA|TRBV6-1
TGTGCCAGCAGTTTGACAGTTAACTATGGCTACACCTTC
CASSLTVNYGYTF
>TRBJ1-6|NA|NA|TRBV30
TGTGCCTGGAGTACAGGGAGCTCCTATAATTCACCCCTCCACTTT
CAWSTGSSYNSPLHF
>TRBJ1-5|few|TRBD1|TRBV2
TGTGCCAGCAGTACGACAGGGGATCAGCCCCAGCATTTT
CASSTTGDQPQHF
>TRBJ1-1|NA|NA|TRBV19
TGTGCCAGTACCCTAAACAGGGACACTGAAGCTTTCTTT
CASTLNRDTEAFF
>TRBJ1-5|NA|TRBD1|TRBV19
TGTGCCAGTAGTATCGACAGGGGAAGCAATCAGCCCCAGCATTTT
CASSIDRGSNQPQHF
>TRBJ2-2|NA|TRBD1|TRBV7-9
TGTGCCAGCAGCGCCATTTGGACAGGAGATTTTAACACCGGGGAGCTGTTTTTT
CASSAIWTGDFNTGELFF
>TRBJ2-1|few|TRBD1|TRBV7-9
TGTGCCAGCAGCTCCCGGGACAGGGTTTACAATGAGCAGTTCTTC
CASSSRDRVYNEQFF
>TRBJ1-5|NA|TRBD1|TRBV11-2
TGTGCCAGCAGCTGGGACAGGGGGTTAAAGCCCCAGCATTTT
CASSWDRGLKPQHF
>TRBJ1-3|NA|NA|TRBV4-3
TGCGCCAGCAGCCGCGGATCCAGCTCTGGAAACACCATATATTTT
CASSRGSSSGNTIYF
>TRBJ2-7|few|TRBD2|TRBV2
TGTGCCAGCAGTCCCGGGGTAGGACTAGCGGGAGGCGAGCAGTACTTC
CASSPGVGLAGGEQYF
>TRBJ2-7|few|NA|TRBV27
TGTGCCAGCAGCCAGAGGGGGATCCTCTCCTACGAGCAGTACTTC
CASSQRGILSYEQYF
>TRBJ1-2|NA|TRBD1|TRBV25-1
TGTGCCAGCAGGGAAACAGGGGGGGCACGCGGCTACACCTTC
CASRETGGARGYTF
>TRBJ1-1|NA|TRBD1|TRBV18
TGTGCCAGCTCACTGGACAGGGACCCCTTCACTGAAGCTTTCTTT
CASSLDRDPFTEAFF
>TRBJ2-6|few|NA|TRBV5-6
TGTGCCAGCAGCCACAACAGGAACTCTGGGGCCAACGTCCTGACTTTC
CASSHNRNSGANVLTF
>TRBJ2-1|NA|TRBD1|TRBV4-1
TGCGCCAGCAGCCAAGATGGGACAGCACTGTACAATGAGCAGTTCTTC
CASSQDGTALYNEQFF
>TRBJ1-2|NA|TRBD1|TRBV18
TGTGCCAGCTCACCCGCCCCCTATGCGGCAGGGGGCACCTTC
CASSPAPYAAGGTF
>TRBJ2-4|once|NA|TRBV7-2
TGTGCCAGCAGCTTAGACCTAGAAAACATTCAGTACTTC
CASSLDLENIQYF
>TRBJ1-1|NA|TRBD1|TRBV30
TGTGCCTGGAATAACAGGGGGGGCACTGAAGCTTTCTTT
CAWNNRGGTEAFF